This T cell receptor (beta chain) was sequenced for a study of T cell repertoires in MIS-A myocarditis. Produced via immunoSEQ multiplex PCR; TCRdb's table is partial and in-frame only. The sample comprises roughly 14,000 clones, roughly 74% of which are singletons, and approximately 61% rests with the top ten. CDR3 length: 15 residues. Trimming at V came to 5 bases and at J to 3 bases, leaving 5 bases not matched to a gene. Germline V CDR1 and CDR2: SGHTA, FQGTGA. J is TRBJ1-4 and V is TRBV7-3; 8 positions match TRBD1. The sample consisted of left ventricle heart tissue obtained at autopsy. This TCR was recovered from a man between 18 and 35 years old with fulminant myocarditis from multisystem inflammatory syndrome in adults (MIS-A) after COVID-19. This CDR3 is CASSLTGGPNEKLFF. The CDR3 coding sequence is TGTGCCAGCAGCCTTACAGGGGGTCCTAATGAAAAACTGTTTTTT. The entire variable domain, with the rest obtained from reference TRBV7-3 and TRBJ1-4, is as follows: GAGVSQTPSNKVTEKGKYVELRCDPISGHTALYWYRQSLGQGPEFLIYFQGTGAADDSGLPNDRFFAVRPEGSVSTLKIQRTERGDSAVYLCASSLTGGPNEKLFFGSGTQLSVL.